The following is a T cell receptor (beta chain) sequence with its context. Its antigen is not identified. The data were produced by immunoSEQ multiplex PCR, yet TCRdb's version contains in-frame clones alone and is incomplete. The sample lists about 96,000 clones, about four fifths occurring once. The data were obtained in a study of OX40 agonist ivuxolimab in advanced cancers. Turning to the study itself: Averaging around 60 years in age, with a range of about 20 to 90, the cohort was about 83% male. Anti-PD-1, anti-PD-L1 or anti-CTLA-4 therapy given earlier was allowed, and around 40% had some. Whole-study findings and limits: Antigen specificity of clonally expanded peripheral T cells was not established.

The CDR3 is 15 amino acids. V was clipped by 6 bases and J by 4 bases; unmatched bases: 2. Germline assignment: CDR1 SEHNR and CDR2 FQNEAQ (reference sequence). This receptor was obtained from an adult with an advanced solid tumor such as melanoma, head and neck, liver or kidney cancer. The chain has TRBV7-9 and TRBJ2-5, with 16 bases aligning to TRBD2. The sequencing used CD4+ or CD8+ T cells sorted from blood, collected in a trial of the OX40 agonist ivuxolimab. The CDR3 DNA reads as TGTGCCAGCAGGGGACTAGCGGGAGGGCGAGAGACCCAGTACTTC. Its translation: CASRGLAGGRETQYF.